The 27 T cell receptor beta chains below were found in one sample sequenced in a study of cytomegalovirus exposure and HLA in healthy donors. Use of 60 Vbeta and 13 Jbeta primers characterized the PCR. TCRdb keeps only in-frame clones here, not all; method: immunoSEQ multiplex PCR. The repertoire holds fewer than 250,000 clones, with over 70% as singletons. Sequencing was carried out using PBMCs. The receptors were sampled from a man aged 35 to 55 in good health and CMV-seropositive.

This chain uses TRBV18 with TRBJ1-4, with 8 bases that match TRBD1. Trimming cost V 3 bases and J 8 bases; bases outside gene matches: 5. CDR1 and CDR2 (germline): KGHSH, LQKENI. This CDR3 is 14 amino acids long. CDR3 residues: CASSPDRVEEKLFF. In DNA form, the CDR3 reads TGTGCCAGCTCACCGGACAGGGTGGAGGAAAAACTGTTTTTT.

This sequence joins TRBV28 and TRBJ1-1; 9 bases match TRBD1. Germline values: CDR1 MDHEN, CDR2 SYDVKM. With V trimmed by 4 bases and J by 3 bases, 12 bases remained unmatched. The CDR3 has 17 residues. The CDR3 DNA sequence: TGTGCCAGCAGTTCTCACCCCGGACAGGGGTTCTACACTGAAGCTTTCTTT. Its protein is CASSSHPGQGFYTEAFF.

The chain recombines TRBV9 with TRBJ2-2; 12 nucleotides match TRBD2. V lost 0 bases, J lost 7 bases, and 1 base stayed unmatched. Germline V gene sequence: CDR1 SGDLS, CDR2 YYNGEE. CDR3 length equals 15 residues. The CDR3 sequence: CASSVGTSGDGELFF. The CDR3 DNA reads as TGTGCCAGCAGCGTAGGGACTAGCGGGGACGGGGAGCTGTTTTTT. The variable domain in full, with the rest retrieved from reference TRBV9 and TRBJ2-2, is DSGVTQTPKHLITATGQRVTLRCSPRSGDLSVYWYQQSLDQGLQFLIQYYNGEERAKGNILERFSAQQFPDLHSELNLSSLELGDSALYFCASSVGTSGDGELFFGEGSRLTVL.

The CDR3 is CASSVQGEPLHF. Written as DNA, the CDR3 is TGTGCCAGCAGCGTACAGGGGGAACCCCTCCACTTT. The chain couples TRBV28 to TRBJ1-6, with TRBD1 identical over 8 bases. Germline assignment: CDR1 MDHEN and CDR2 SYDVKM. V lost 6 bases, J lost 12 bases, and 4 bases stayed unmatched. The CDR3 has 12 amino acids.

This clone was detected a few times. This chain uses TRBV5-1 with TRBJ2-7; 7 nucleotides line up with TRBD1. The length of the CDR3 is 15 residues. CDR1 is SGHRS, CDR2 YFSETQ, per germline. V dropped 4 bases and J dropped 0; count of bases not matched to a gene: 7. CDR3 residues: CASSVGTAISYEQYF. The CDR3 nucleotides are TGCGCCAGCAGCGTAGGGACAGCAATCTCCTACGAGCAGTACTTC.

The V call is TRBV14, the J call TRBJ2-7; 13 nucleotides line up with TRBD2. Germline V gene sequence: CDR1 SGHDN, CDR2 FVKESK. Trimming removed 8 bases from V and 3 bases from J; junction bases left unmatched: 4. The CDR3 has 14 amino acids. The DNA for the CDR3 is TGTGCCAGCGCAGGACTAGCGGGAGTCTACGAGCAGTACTTC. This codes for CASAGLAGVYEQYF.

The rearrangement uses TRBV4-3 and TRBJ2-7, with TRBD1 matching over 9 bases. CDR1 is LGHNA, CDR2 YSLEER, per germline. CDR3 length: 16 amino acids. V lost 0 bases to trimming and J lost 3 bases; unmatched junction nucleotides: 6. The CDR3: CASSQEDRGFHYEQYF. The CDR3 region has the DNA TGCGCCAGCAGCCAAGAGGACAGGGGTTTCCACTACGAGCAGTACTTC.

This sequence joins TRBV19 and TRBJ1-2; D is possibly TRBD1 (6 bases). CDR3 length: 14 amino acids. Trimming took 5 bases from V and 7 from J, leaving 17 bases between them. CDR1 and CDR2 from the germline V gene are LNHDA and SQIVND (reference sequence). CDR3 sequence: CASSLQQGNGGYTF. DNA of the CDR3: TGTGCCAGTAGTCTCCAACAGGGAAATGGTGGCTACACCTTC.

The chain has TRBV12-5 and TRBJ2-5, with 8 bases aligning to TRBD1. This CDR3 has 15 amino acids. V was pared by 0 bases and J by 4 bases, with 4 bases of the junction left unmatched. CDR1 is LGHNT and CDR2 is FRNRAP in the germline V gene. The CDR3 DNA reads TGTGCTAGTGGTTTGGTATGGACAGGGAGAGAGACCCAGTACTTC. Protein: CASGLVWTGRETQYF.

This chain links TRBV29-1 with TRBJ2-7, with a weak D call TRBD2 (5 bases). The CDR3 runs to 15 residues. Deletions cut 4 bases from V and 6 bases from J, with 22 bases between. From germline, CDR1 is SQVTM and CDR2 ANQGSEA. DNA of the CDR3: TGCAGCGTTGGCCTGTTGGGGAGCCAGACGGGCGAGCAGTACTTC. It yields the protein CSVGLLGSQTGEQYF.

This clone was seen a single time. The chain is built from TRBV7-3 and TRBJ2-7; TRBD2 agrees at 12 bases. The V gene end was trimmed by 4 bases and the J gene end by 7 bases; junction bases not matched to a gene: 8. The CDR3 has 15 amino acids. Per germline, CDR1 SGHTA and CDR2 FQGTGA. The CDR3 DNA reads TGTGCCAGCAGCTCGGAGCCCGGACTAGCGGGAGAGCAGTACTTC. The encoded protein is CASSSEPGLAGEQYF.

The CDR3 loop reads CASSQATGAGNTEAFF. The CDR3 DNA reads TGTGCCAGCTCACAAGCTACAGGGGCGGGGAACACTGAAGCTTTCTTT. J is TRBJ1-1 and V is TRBV18, with 7 bases that match TRBD1. This CDR3 has 16 amino acids. The junction had 9 bases not matched to a gene; V was cut back by 4 bases and J by 1 base. Per germline, CDR1 KGHSH and CDR2 LQKENI.

The chain combines TRBV4-1 with TRBJ2-5; weak D call: TRBD2 (5 bases). This CDR3 spans 15 amino acids. The V gene lost 4 bases and the J gene lost 1 base, with 13 bases spanning the gap. CDR1 is MGHRA and CDR2 is YSYEKL in the germline V gene. The CDR3 sequence: CASSLGVQLQETQYF. The CDR3 DNA sequence: TGCGCCAGCAGCCTCGGGGTACAGCTCCAAGAGACCCAGTACTTC.

This clone appeared a single time. The chain recombines TRBV7-8 with TRBJ1-5, with TRBD1 identical over 7 bases. V was clipped by 3 bases and J by 0 bases; unmatched bases: 5. Germline V lookup: CDR1 SGHVS, CDR2 FQNEAQ. The CDR3 spans 16 residues. The CDR3 loop reads CASSFYRGYSNQPQHF. CDR3 DNA: TGTGCCAGCAGCTTCTACAGGGGCTATAGCAATCAGCCCCAGCATTTT.

As concerns this clone: The sample holds other DNA sequences that translate to the same CDR3. The chain is built from TRBV28 and TRBJ1-2; 12 nucleotides agree with TRBD1. The CDR3 is 15 residues long. The germline CDR1 and CDR2 sequences are MDHEN and SYDVKM. The J segment lost 7 bases and the V segment lost 5 bases, leaving 8 bases of the junction unmatched. CDR3 protein: CASSTPGQGAGGYTF. CDR3 DNA sequence: TGTGCCAGCAGTACCCCGGGACAGGGGGCTGGTGGCTACACCTTC.

The chain couples TRBV29-1 to TRBJ2-3, with a weak D call TRBD2 (5 bases). Germline CDR1 SQVTM, CDR2 ANQGSEA. The germline V and J ends were trimmed by 5 bases and 0 bases, with 12 bases remaining between them. This CDR3 has 14 residues. The chain's CDR3 is CSVPGSVSTDTQYF. The CDR3 DNA reads TGCAGCGTTCCGGGGAGCGTCAGCACAGATACGCAGTATTTT.

The genes are TRBV7-9 and TRBJ2-1; 11 nucleotides align to TRBD2. The CDR3 totals 17 residues. V dropped 5 bases and J dropped 9; count of bases not matched to a gene: 15. Germline assignment: CDR1 SEHNR and CDR2 FQNEAQ (reference sequence). In nucleotides, the CDR3 is TGTGCCAGCAGCAGGGCGGGGCCGGTAGCGGGAGGGAGTGAGCAGTTCTTC. It translates to CASSRAGPVAGGSEQFF.

Turning to this clone: This likely comes from a read error, as the CDR3 has no conserved phenylalanine or tryptophan at its end. The DNA is omitted, as the CDR3 cannot be located on it reliably, and the CDR3 follows TCRdb's listing. This chain's CDR3 is CASSVGQGRTSGLLRR. The genes are TRBV10-1 and TRBJ2-7; the table assigns TRBD2, which was not confirmed against the DNA. The CDR3 length is 16 residues, termini included. Looked up from germline, CDR1 is WNHNN and CDR2 is SYGVQD (reference sequence).

DNA of the CDR3: TGTGCCTGGAGTGCTGGACTGGTTTCTTTAGATACGCAGTATTTT. Translation gives CAWSAGLVSLDTQYF. The chain combines TRBV30 with TRBJ2-3; perhaps TRBD2 as D (5 bases). Trimming stripped 1 base from V and 5 bases from J, with 16 bases between. The CDR3 has 15 residues. CDR1 is GTSNPN and CDR2 is SVGIG in the germline V gene (reference sequence).

The chain couples TRBV4-2 to TRBJ2-5, with TRBD2 identical over 8 bases. J lost 4 bases, V lost 1 base, and 8 bases had no gene match. The CDR3 spans 16 residues. CDR1 is LGHNA, CDR2 YNFKEQ, per germline. CDR3 loop: CASSQVIAGTRETQYF. The CDR3 bases are TGTGCCAGCAGCCAAGTAATAGCGGGAACCAGAGAGACCCAGTACTTC.

V usage is TRBV28 and J usage is TRBJ2-1; 8 positions agree with TRBD1. CDR1 and CDR2 from the germline V gene are MDHEN and SYDVKM. The CDR3 is 14 amino acids. Unmatched junction bases numbered 6, after V lost 7 bases and J lost 4 bases. The CDR3 sequence is CASNRQGPYNEQFF. As DNA, the CDR3 is TGTGCCAGCAATCGACAGGGGCCTTACAATGAGCAGTTCTTC.

The chain couples TRBV19 to TRBJ1-5, with D unresolved. This CDR3 comprises 14 residues. Germline CDR1 reads LNHDA; CDR2 reads SQIVND (reference sequence). The ends were cut back, 6 bases at V and 4 bases at J, with 13 bases in the middle. DNA for the CDR3: TGTGCCAGTAGGGGAGAGAAGGGTAATCAGCCCCAGCATTTT. Encoded protein: CASRGEKGNQPQHF. Full variable domain (missing parts from reference TRBV19 and TRBJ1-5): DGGITQSPKYLFRKEGQNVTLSCEQNLNHDAMYWYRQDPGQGLRLIYYSQIVNDFQKGDIAEGYSVSREKKESFPLTVTSAQKNPTAFYLCASRGEKGNQPQHFGDGTRLSIL.

This chain joins TRBV7-8 and TRBJ1-1; D remains ambiguous. CDR1 SGHVS and CDR2 FQNEAQ come from the germline V gene. V lost 3 bases to trimming and J lost 2 bases, with 13 bases between them. This CDR3 has 15 residues. The CDR3 is CASSFNSGPNTEAFF. The CDR3 bases are TGTGCCAGCAGCTTCAACAGCGGGCCTAACACTGAAGCTTTCTTT. The whole variable domain, filled in from reference TRBV7-8 and TRBJ1-1, reads GAGVSQSPRYKVAKRGQDVALRCDPISGHVSLFWYQQALGQGPEFLTYFQNEAQLDKSGLPSDRFFAERPEGSVSTLKIQRTQQEDSAVYLCASSFNSGPNTEAFFGQGTRLTVV.

The rearrangement uses TRBV14 and TRBJ1-2, with D possibly being TRBD1 (6 bases). Trimming shortened V by 0 bases and J by 5 bases, and 19 bases separated the two germline ends. Germline lookup yields CDR1 SGHDN and CDR2 FVKESK. The CDR3 length is 17 residues. The CDR3 loop reads CASSQERGGGGLYGYTF. In nucleotides, the CDR3 is TGTGCCAGCAGCCAAGAACGAGGCGGGGGGGGCCTGTATGGCTACACCTTC.

The V and J genes are TRBV5-6 and TRBJ2-3, with 8 bases lining up with TRBD2. Germline V CDR1 and CDR2: SGHDT, YYEEEE. The junction had 12 bases not matched to a gene; V was cut back by 3 bases and J by 0 bases. The CDR3 extends over 18 amino acids. The CDR3 DNA is TGTGCCAGCAGCTCCATAGCGGGATACAACACTAGCACAGATACGCAGTATTTT. Amino acid sequence: CASSSIAGYNTSTDTQYF.

The chain combines TRBV6-1 with TRBJ1-1, with D possibly TRBD1 on 5 matching bases. Trimming cost V 6 bases and J 4 bases, with 15 bases left between them. CDR1 and CDR2 (germline): MNHNS, SASEGT. The CDR3 sequence is 14 residues long. The chain's CDR3 is CASREQEDGTEAFF. CDR3 nucleotide sequence: TGTGCCAGCAGGGAACAGGAAGATGGCACTGAAGCTTTCTTT.

The rearrangement joins TRBV30 to TRBJ2-1; tentative D call: TRBD1 (7 bases). CDR3 size: 16 residues. The ends were cut back, 3 bases at V and 13 bases at J, with 28 bases in the middle. CDR1 is GTSNPN and CDR2 is SVGIG in the germline V gene (reference sequence). DNA of the CDR3: TGTGCCTGGAGATCTACCCTCACCTCAGGGGGGCCCCCACAGTTCTTC. Protein product: CAWRSTLTSGGPPQFF.